A selection of T cell receptor beta chains follows, all from one sample in a study of blood T cell repertoires in COVID-19. The data were produced by immunoSEQ multiplex PCR, yet TCRdb's version contains in-frame clones alone and is incomplete. The sample yields some 200,000 clones, roughly 80% seen once. The source material was peripheral blood. These receptors all come from a woman older than 75 with acute or convalescent COVID-19. Each CDR3 is given with its conserved first and last residue. D genes are given only for firm matches. A row's size may be missing; if present it is once, few, many or a size class.

TRBJ2-5,.,TRBD1,TRBV29-1,CSVTGQGKGKGSSLGTQYF,TGCAGCGTCACCGGACAGGGAAAGGGAAAGGGAAGCAGCCTTGGGACCCAGTACTTC
TRBJ1-5,.,TRBD1,TRBV10-3,CAISESKRQGQGSNQPQHF,TGTGCCATCAGTGAGTCGAAGAGACAGGGTCAGGGTAGCAATCAGCCCCAGCATTTT
TRBJ2-7,.,TRBD1,TRBV14,CASSQDDRGTYEQYF,TGTGCCAGCAGCCAAGACGACAGGGGAACCTACGAGCAGTACTTC
TRBJ1-1,.,TRBD1,TRBV29-1,CSVGRTGPNTEAFF,TGCAGCGTTGGGCGGACAGGGCCGAACACTGAAGCTTTCTTT
TRBJ1-2,.,TRBD1,TRBV18,CASSKDRNYGYTF,TGTGCCAGCTCAAAGGACAGGAACTATGGCTACACCTTC
TRBJ2-7,.,TRBD1,TRBV10-1,CASCTDRVHYEQYF,TGCGCCAGCTGCACCGACAGGGTACACTACGAGCAGTACTTC
TRBJ1-2,.,.,TRBV7-2,CASSSLGQTTNYGYTF,TGTGCCAGCAGCTCACTGGGGCAGACCACTAACTATGGCTACACCTTC
TRBJ2-5,.,.,TRBV6-1,CASSELGTGWETQYF,TGTGCCAGCAGTGAACTAGGCACAGGCTGGGAGACCCAGTACTTC
TRBJ1-1,few,.,TRBV29-1,CSVDRGGGTEAFF,TGCAGCGTTGATCGGGGGGGTGGCACTGAAGCTTTCTTT
TRBJ2-7,.,TRBD1,TRBV4-2,CASSQVWDSSYEQYF,TGTGCCAGCAGCCAAGTCTGGGACAGCTCCTACGAGCAGTACTTC
TRBJ1-1,.,TRBD1,TRBV4-2,CASSQTGGDTEAFF,TGTGCCAGCAGCCAAACAGGGGGTGACACTGAAGCTTTCTTT
TRBJ2-5,.,TRBD2,TRBV4-3,CASSQGTRGGETQYF,TGCGCCAGCAGCCAAGGGACCCGGGGGGGCGAGACCCAGTACTTC
TRBJ2-4,.,.,TRBV11-3,CASSLEGGTVSLAKNIQYF,TGTGCCAGCAGCTTAGAGGGGGGTACAGTATCCTTAGCCAAAAACATTCAGTACTTC
TRBJ2-3,few,TRBD2,TRBV30,CAWGRLAGVKITDTQYF,TGTGCCTGGGGGCGGCTAGCGGGGGTGAAAATCACAGATACGCAGTATTTT
TRBJ1-2,.,.,TRBV6-1,CASSEREGPGYGYTF,TGTGCCAGCAGTGAACGGGAGGGGCCAGGCTATGGCTACACCTTC
TRBJ1-6,.,.,TRBV30,CAWSGSVNSPLHF,TGTGCCTGGAGTGGGTCAGTCAATTCACCCCTCCACTTT
TRBJ2-1,.,TRBD2,TRBV24-1,CATSDPGGTYNEQFF,TGTGCCACCAGTGATCCCGGGGGGACCTACAATGAGCAGTTCTTC
TRBJ2-5,.,TRBD1,TRBV4-1,CASSQEEGARGTQYF,TGCGCCAGCAGCCAAGAAGAGGGGGCCCGGGGGACCCAGTACTTC